Given below is one TCR beta chain in context. The CDR3 extends over 16 amino acids. V gave up 1 base and J gave up 1 base; unmatched junction bases: 7. In germline, CDR1 is LNHDA, CDR2 SQIVND (reference sequence). This entry comes from a study of blood T cell repertoires in COVID-19. Study context: Samples of COVID-19 (acute and convalescent) were obtained from the United States, Italy and Spain.

Original analysis: Amplification from reference gene primers served as the basis for estimated nucleated cell counts. This table comes from immunoSEQ multiplex PCR, and its TCRdb copy is limited to in-frame clones, with some not included. That table supplies the V and J calls and clone size; D and trimming were determined from the DNA. This table has over 50,000 clones, roughly 88% appearing once. This receptor was identified in a human donor in a cohort sampled during active COVID-19. The sequenced material came from peripheral blood. The gene calls are TRBV19 and TRBJ2-7; 7 bases are a match to TRBD1. The CDR3 nucleotides are TGTGCCAGTAGTATAGGTTTTCGACAGGGTTCCTACGAGCAGTACTTC. Its translation is CASSIGFRQGSYEQYF.